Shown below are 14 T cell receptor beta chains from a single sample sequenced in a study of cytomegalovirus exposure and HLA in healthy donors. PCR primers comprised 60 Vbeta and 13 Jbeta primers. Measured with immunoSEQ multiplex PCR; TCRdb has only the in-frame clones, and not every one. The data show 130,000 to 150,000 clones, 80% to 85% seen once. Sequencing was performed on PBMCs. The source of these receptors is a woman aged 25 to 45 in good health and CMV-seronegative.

The CDR3 sequence: CASRADRSSYNEQFF. DNA for the CDR3: TGTGCCAGCAGGGCCGACAGGAGCTCCTACAATGAGCAGTTCTTC. This chain links TRBV7-2 with TRBJ2-1, with D perhaps TRBD1 (6 bases). V was shortened by 6 bases and J by 0 bases, with 12 bases between the two germline ends. The CDR3 has 15 residues. The V gene's germline CDR1 is SGHTA and CDR2 FQGNSA.

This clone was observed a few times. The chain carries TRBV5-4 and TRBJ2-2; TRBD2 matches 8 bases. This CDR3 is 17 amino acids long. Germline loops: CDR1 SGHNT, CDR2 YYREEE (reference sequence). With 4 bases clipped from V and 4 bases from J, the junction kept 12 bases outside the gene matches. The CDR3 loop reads CASSLATAGGVTGELFF. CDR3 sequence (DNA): TGTGCCAGCAGCCTGGCGACAGCCGGGGGGGTCACCGGGGAGCTGTTTTTT.

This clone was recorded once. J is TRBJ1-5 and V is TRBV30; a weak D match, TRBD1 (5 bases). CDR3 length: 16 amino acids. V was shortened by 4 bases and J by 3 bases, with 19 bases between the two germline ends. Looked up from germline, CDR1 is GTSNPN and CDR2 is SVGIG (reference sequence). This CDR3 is CAWTVRGLISNQPQHF. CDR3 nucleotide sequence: TGTGCCTGGACCGTGCGGGGCCTGATTTCCAATCAGCCCCAGCATTTT.

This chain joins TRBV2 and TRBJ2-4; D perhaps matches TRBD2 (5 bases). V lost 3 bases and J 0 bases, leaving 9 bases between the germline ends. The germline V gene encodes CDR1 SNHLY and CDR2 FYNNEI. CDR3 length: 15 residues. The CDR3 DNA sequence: TGTGCCAGCAGTGACTTTGGACTAGCCAAAAACATTCAGTACTTC. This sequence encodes CASSDFGLAKNIQYF.

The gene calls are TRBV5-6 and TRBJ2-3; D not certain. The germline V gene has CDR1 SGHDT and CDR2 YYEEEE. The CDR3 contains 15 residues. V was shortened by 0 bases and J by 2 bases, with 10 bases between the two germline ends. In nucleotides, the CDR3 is TGTGCCAGCAGCTTGGTCGGCGGAGACACAGATACGCAGTATTTT. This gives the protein CASSLVGGDTDTQYF. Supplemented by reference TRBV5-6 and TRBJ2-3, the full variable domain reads DAGVTQSPTHLIKTRGQQVTLRCSPKSGHDTVSWYQQALGQGPQFIFQYYEEEERQRGNFPDRFSGHQFPNYSSELNVNALLLGDSALYLCASSLVGGDTDTQYFGPGTRLTVL.

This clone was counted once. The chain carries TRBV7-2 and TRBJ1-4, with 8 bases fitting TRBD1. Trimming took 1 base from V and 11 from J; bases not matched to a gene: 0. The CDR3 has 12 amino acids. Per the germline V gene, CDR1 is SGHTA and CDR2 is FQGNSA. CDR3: CASSLGDRKLFF. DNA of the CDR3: TGTGCCAGCAGCTTAGGGGACAGGAAACTGTTTTTT.

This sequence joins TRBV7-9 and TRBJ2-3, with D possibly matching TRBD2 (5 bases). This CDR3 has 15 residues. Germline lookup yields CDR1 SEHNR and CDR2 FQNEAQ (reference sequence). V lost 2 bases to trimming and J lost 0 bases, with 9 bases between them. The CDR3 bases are TGTGCCAGCAGCTTATCTAGCCCGAGCACAGATACGCAGTATTTT. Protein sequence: CASSLSSPSTDTQYF.

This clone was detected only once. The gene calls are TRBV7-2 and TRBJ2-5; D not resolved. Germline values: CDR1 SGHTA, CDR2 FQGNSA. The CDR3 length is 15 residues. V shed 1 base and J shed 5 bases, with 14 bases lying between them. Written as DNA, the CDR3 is TGTGCCAGCAGCTTAGATTATACGTTGGGCGAGACCCAGTACTTC. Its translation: CASSLDYTLGETQYF.

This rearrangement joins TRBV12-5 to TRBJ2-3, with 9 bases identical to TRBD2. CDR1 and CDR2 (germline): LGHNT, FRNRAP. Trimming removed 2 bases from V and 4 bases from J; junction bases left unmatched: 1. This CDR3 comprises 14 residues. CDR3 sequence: CASGLRGGADTQYF. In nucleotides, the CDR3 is TGTGCTAGTGGTTTGCGCGGGGGGGCAGATACGCAGTATTTT. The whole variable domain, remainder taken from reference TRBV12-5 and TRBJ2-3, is DARVTQTPRHKVTEMGQEVTMRCQPILGHNTVFWYRQTMMQGLELLAYFRNRAPLDDSGMPKDRFSAEMPDATLATLKIQPSEPRDSAVYFCASGLRGGADTQYFGPGTRLTVL.

The DNA for the CDR3 is TGTGCCAGCAGCAAAAAGGGGGACACTGAAGCTTTCTTT. Its translation: CASSKKGDTEAFF. This chain uses TRBV5-5 with TRBJ1-1; D perhaps matches TRBD1 (6 bases). The V and J ends lost 4 bases and 3 bases respectively, with 10 bases between them. This CDR3 has 13 amino acids. The germline V gene encodes CDR1 SGHKS and CDR2 YYEKEE (reference sequence).

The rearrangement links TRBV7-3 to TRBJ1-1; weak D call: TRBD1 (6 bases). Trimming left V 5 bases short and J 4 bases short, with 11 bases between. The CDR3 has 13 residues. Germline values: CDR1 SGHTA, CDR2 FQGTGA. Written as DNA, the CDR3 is TGTGCCAGCAGCCAGGGGCCCCGCACTGAAGCTTTCTTT. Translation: CASSQGPRTEAFF.

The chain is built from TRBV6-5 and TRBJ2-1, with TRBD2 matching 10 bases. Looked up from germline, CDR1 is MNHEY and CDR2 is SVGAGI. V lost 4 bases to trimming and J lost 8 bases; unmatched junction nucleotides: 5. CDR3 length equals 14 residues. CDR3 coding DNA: TGTGCCAGCAGTTTCACTAGCGGGATCTATGAGCAGTTCTTC. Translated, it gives CASSFTSGIYEQFF.

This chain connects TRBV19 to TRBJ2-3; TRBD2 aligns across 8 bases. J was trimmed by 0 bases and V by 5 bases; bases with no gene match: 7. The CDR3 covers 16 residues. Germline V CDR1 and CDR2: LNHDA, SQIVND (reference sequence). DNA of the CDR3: TGTGCCAGTAGTCCTTGGGGGACTAGGAGCACAGATACGCAGTATTTT. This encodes CASSPWGTRSTDTQYF.

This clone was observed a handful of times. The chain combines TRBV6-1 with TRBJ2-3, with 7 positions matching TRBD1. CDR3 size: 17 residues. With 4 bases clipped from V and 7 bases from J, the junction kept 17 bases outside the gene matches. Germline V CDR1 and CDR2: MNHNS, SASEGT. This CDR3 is CASSAGTVPRDTNTQYF. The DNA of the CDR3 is TGTGCCAGCAGTGCCGGGACAGTCCCTAGAGACACGAATACGCAGTATTTT.